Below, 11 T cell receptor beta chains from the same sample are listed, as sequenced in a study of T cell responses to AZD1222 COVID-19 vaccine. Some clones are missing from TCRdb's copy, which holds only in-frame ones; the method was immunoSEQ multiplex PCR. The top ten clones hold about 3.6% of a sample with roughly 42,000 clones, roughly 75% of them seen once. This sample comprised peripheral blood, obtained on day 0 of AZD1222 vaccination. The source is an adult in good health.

CDR3 sequence: CASSYATIGGTEAFF. CDR3 bases: TGTGCCAGCAGTTACGCAACAATCGGAGGCACTGAAGCTTTCTTT. The rearrangement joins TRBV6-2 or TRBV6-3 to TRBJ1-1; D unresolved. Germline CDR1 is MNHEY and CDR2 is SVGEGT. There are 15 residues in the CDR3. V lost 2 bases and J 4 bases, leaving 14 bases between the germline ends.

The CDR3 coding sequence is TGCGCCAGCAGCCCGGGACAGGCTAATTCACCCCTCCACTTT. Residues: CASSPGQANSPLHF. This chain links TRBV5-1 with TRBJ1-6, with TRBD1 identical over 8 bases. CDR1 and CDR2 from the germline V gene are SGHRS and YFSETQ. Trimming took 4 bases from V and 6 from J; bases not matched to a gene: 3. The CDR3 is 14 amino acids.

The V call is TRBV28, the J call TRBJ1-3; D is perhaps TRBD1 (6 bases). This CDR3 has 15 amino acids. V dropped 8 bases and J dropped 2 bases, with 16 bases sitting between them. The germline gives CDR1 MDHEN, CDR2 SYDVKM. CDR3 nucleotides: TGTGCCAGCGGTTCCCCAGGGGCGACTGGAAACACCATATATTTT. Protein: CASGSPGATGNTIYF.

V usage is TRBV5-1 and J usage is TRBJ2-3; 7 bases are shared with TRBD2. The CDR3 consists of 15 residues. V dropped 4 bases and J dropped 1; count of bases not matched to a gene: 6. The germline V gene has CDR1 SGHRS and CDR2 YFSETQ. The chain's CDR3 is CASSVRLARTDTQYF. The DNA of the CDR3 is TGCGCCAGCAGCGTCAGACTAGCCCGCACAGATACGCAGTATTTT.

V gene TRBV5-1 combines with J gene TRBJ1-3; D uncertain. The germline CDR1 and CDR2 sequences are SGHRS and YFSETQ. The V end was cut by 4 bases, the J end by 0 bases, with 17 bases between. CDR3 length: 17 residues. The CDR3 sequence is CASSLTGVQHSGNTIYF. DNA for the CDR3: TGCGCCAGCAGCCTGACCGGTGTACAGCACTCTGGAAACACCATATATTTT.

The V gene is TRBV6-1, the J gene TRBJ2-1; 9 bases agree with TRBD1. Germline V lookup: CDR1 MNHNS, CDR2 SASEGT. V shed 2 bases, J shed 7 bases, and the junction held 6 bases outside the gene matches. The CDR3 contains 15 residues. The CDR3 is CASSELGQGWNEQFF. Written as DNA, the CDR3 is TGTGCCAGCAGTGAACTAGGACAGGGGTGGAATGAGCAGTTCTTC.

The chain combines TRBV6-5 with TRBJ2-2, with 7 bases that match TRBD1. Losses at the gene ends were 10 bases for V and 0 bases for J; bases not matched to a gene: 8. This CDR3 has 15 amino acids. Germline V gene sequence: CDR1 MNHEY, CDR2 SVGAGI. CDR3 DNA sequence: TGTGCCATTTCCGCCGGGACAGCGAACACCGGGGAGCTGTTTTTT. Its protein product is CAISAGTANTGELFF.

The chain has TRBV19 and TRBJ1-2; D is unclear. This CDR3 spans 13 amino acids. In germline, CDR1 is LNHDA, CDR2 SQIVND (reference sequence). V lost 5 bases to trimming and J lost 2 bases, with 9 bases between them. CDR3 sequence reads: CASSPFGNYGYTF. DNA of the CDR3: TGTGCCAGTAGTCCTTTCGGAAACTATGGCTACACCTTC. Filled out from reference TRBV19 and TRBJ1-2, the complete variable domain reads DGGITQSPKYLFRKEGQNVTLSCEQNLNHDAMYWYRQDPGQGLRLIYYSQIVNDFQKGDIAEGYSVSREKKESFPLTVTSAQKNPTAFYLCASSPFGNYGYTFGSGTRLTVV.

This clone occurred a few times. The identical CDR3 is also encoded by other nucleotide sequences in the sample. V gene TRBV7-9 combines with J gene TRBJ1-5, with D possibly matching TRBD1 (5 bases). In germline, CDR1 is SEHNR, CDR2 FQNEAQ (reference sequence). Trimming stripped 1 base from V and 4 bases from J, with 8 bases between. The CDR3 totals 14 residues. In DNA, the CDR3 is TGTGCCAGCAGCTTAGGGGGGGAGAATCAGCCCCAGCATTTT. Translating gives CASSLGGENQPQHF.

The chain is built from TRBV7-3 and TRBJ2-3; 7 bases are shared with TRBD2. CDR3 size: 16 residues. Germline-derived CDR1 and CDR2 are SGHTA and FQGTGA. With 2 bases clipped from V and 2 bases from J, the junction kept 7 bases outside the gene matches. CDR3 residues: CASSLYPSGVTDTQYF. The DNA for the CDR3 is TGTGCCAGCAGCTTATATCCTAGCGGAGTCACAGATACGCAGTATTTT.

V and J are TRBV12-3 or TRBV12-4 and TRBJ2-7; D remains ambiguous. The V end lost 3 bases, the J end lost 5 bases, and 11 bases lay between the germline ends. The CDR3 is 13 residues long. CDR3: CASSLVAMHEQYF. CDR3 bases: TGTGCCAGCAGTTTGGTTGCGATGCACGAGCAGTACTTC.